This T cell receptor beta chain was recorded in a study of T-cell reconstitution after alpha-beta-depleted transplantation in children. General study findings and limits: Several hundred expanded graft clones reportedly gave rise to the alpha-beta T cells present about two months after transplant. Surviving thymic progenitors and recipient T cells were the source of high TCRbeta diversity at day 60 in some patients. One year post-transplant, T-cell counts and diversity were largely derived from T cells produced anew.

On this clonotype itself: What it recognizes is unknown.

Germline V gives CDR1 DFQATT, CDR2 SNEGSKA (reference sequence). The junction had 18 bases not matched to a gene; V was cut back by 6 bases and J by 7 bases. The CDR3 length is 18 residues. Unique molecular identifiers were incorporated when the TCRbeta library was constructed. TCRdb reprocessed the PCR reads via MiXCR and lists one record per CDR3 protein. This sample has approximately 520,000 distinct CDR3 sequences, with about 10% found just once. The chain is built from TRBV20-1 and TRBJ2-1, with 13 bases identical to TRBD2. The starting material was PBMCs, mostly from graft donor cells, obtained 180 days after TCRalphabeta/CD19-depleted stem cell transplant. The TCR comes from a female patient aged 2 to 10 who had a stem cell transplant for aplastic anemia, so the T cells may come from the graft donor. The CDR3 bases are TGCAGTGCCCAACAACTTACTAGCGGGGGGGCCTTGTGGAATGAGCAGTTCTTC. Its protein product is CSAQQLTSGGALWNEQFF.